The source of this T cell receptor (beta chain) is a study of lymphopenia after photon versus proton radiotherapy. Measured with immunoSEQ multiplex PCR; TCRdb has only the in-frame clones, and not every one. The data contain 35,000 to 45,000 clones, about four fifths of them singletons. This CDR3 comprises 17 residues. In germline, CDR1 is LGHNA, CDR2 YSLEER. V dropped 1 base and J dropped 3 bases, with 15 bases sitting between them. Sequences were derived from peripheral blood, sampled from a patient treated with proton-based radiotherapy. The rearrangement uses TRBV4-3 and TRBJ1-4; a possible D gene is TRBD1 (5 bases). The clonotype comes from a woman in her 70s with pancreatic cancer. The CDR3 here is CASSQGGAGWANEKLFF. DNA of the CDR3: TGCGCCAGCAGCCAAGGAGGGGCGGGCTGGGCTAATGAAAAACTGTTTTTT.